The text below deals with one TCR beta chain. The CDR3 loop spans 14 amino acids. Trimming took 3 bases from V and 6 from J, leaving 15 bases between them. CDR1 SGHTA and CDR2 FQGNSA come from the germline V gene. The entry originates in a study of blood T cell repertoires in COVID-19. In the study overall: From T cells, B-cell-depleted T cells, or PBMCs came the material, which was cDNA or gDNA.

The method was immunoSEQ multiplex PCR; TCRdb's version includes in-frame clones alone and lacks a portion of them. The data contain almost 100,000 clones, around 86% of them singletons. The receptor was derived from a man aged 50 or older with acute or convalescent COVID-19. The sequencing input was peripheral blood. The V gene is TRBV7-2, the J gene TRBJ2-7, with D maybe TRBD2 (6 bases). The CDR3 loop is CASSFSGSVFEQYF. The CDR3 nucleotides read TGTGCCAGCAGCTTTAGCGGTTCTGTTTTCGAGCAGTACTTC.